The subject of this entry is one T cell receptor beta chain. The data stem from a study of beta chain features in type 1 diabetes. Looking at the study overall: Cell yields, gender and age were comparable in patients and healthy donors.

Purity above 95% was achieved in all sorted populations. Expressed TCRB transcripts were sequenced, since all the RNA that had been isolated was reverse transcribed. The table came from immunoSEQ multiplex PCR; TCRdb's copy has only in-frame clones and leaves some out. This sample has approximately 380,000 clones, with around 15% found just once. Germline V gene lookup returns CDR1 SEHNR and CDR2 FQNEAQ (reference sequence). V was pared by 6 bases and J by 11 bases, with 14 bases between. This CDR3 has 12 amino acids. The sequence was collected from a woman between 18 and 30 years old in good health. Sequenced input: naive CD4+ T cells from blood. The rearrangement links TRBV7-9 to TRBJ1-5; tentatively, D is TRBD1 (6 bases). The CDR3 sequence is CASSDTGTAQHF. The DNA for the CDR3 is TGTGCCAGCAGTGATACAGGGACGGCCCAGCATTTT.